Shown below are 12 T cell receptor beta chains from a single sample sequenced in a study of metastatic and nonmetastatic thyroid tumors. Each patient came to thyroid surgery without any prior treatment (of any kind). Through MiXCR, TCRdb re-clonotyped the PCR reads. The sample lists about 92,000 clones, 14% to 15% occurring once. Sequences were obtained from blood. The receptors here all came from a female donor with papillary thyroid cancer or a benign thyroid nodule (not recorded which). Some clones in this sample may be carry-over from other donors' samples.

This clone was observed a few times. A much bigger clone sits one base away, suggesting this may be a read error. Other DNA sequences of this sample code for an identical CDR3. The V gene is TRBV30, the J gene TRBJ1-4; the D is unclear. CDR1 and CDR2 (germline): GTSNPN, SVGIG (reference sequence). The CDR3 is 14 amino acids. The CDR3 is CAWRPIPTNEKLFF. The CDR3 bases are TGTGCCTGGAGGCCGATTCCAACTAACGAAAAACTGTTTTTT.

As for this clone: A much larger clone lies one base from this, so it may be a read error. This chain joins TRBV4-1 and TRBJ2-5, with 9 bases fitting TRBD1. This CDR3 has 16 amino acids. Germline V gene lookup returns CDR1 MGHRA and CDR2 YSYEKL. CDR3 bases: TGCGCCAGCAGCCAAGGGGACAGGGTGGGAAGAGAGGCCCAGTACTTC. Translated, it gives CASSQGDRVGREAQYF.

This clone was seen only a few times. A read error may explain this, as a much larger clone is one base away. The V and J genes are TRBV9 and TRBJ2-2; TRBD1 is a possible D gene (6 bases). Germline CDR1 reads SGDLS; CDR2 reads YYNGEE. Trimming cost V 4 bases and J 6 bases, with 13 bases left between them. The CDR3 consists of 14 residues. The CDR3 loop is CASSPYTGSGELFF. Written as DNA, the CDR3 is TGTGCCAGCAGCCCCTACACAGGGTCCGGGGAGCTGTTTTTT.

This clone was seen many times. For the CDR3, the DNA is TGTGCCAGCAACCCCAGGGAGATTTGGCAGTACTTC. Translating it yields CASNPREIWQYF. The V and J genes are TRBV7-3 and TRBJ2-7, with D perhaps TRBD1 or TRBD2 (5 bases each). Germline CDR1 is SGHTA and CDR2 is FQGTGA. V was shortened by 7 bases and J by 9 bases, with 16 bases between the two germline ends. The CDR3 totals 12 residues.

This clone was counted many times. J is TRBJ1-2 and V is TRBV13, with no clear D. This CDR3 spans 15 amino acids. CDR1 and CDR2 from the germline V gene are PRHDT and FYEKMQ (reference sequence). The V end lost 2 bases, the J end lost 4 bases, and 14 bases lay between the germline ends. The CDR3 sequence is CASSLSQMRTYGYTF. CDR3 nucleotide sequence: TGTGCCAGCAGCTTAAGTCAGATGCGCACCTATGGCTACACCTTC.

This clone was picked up many times. The chain carries TRBV7-9 and TRBJ2-3; D is unclear. Trimming stripped 5 bases from V and 1 base from J, with 16 bases between. There are 16 residues in the CDR3. The germline V gene encodes CDR1 SEHNR and CDR2 FQNEAQ (reference sequence). For the CDR3, the DNA is TGTGCCAGCAGCCTCCCGGTGCGCTCTCGCACAGATACGCAGTATTTT. It codes for CASSLPVRSRTDTQYF.

This clone was recorded at least ten times. This chain uses TRBV7-2 with TRBJ1-2; the D gene is possibly TRBD1 (6 bases). V was cut by 5 bases and J by 8 bases, with 18 bases left in between. The CDR3 runs to 14 residues. Germline V gene lookup returns CDR1 SGHTA and CDR2 FQGNSA. This CDR3 is CASSGGPNSGGYTF. The CDR3 DNA follows: TGTGCCAGCAGCGGGGGGCCCAACTCAGGCGGCTACACCTTC.

By share, this clone counts as medium-sized. V usage is TRBV27 and J usage is TRBJ2-7; 9 nucleotides agree with TRBD2. The V segment lost 8 bases and the J segment 3 bases; nucleotides outside the gene matches: 8. The CDR3 has 14 amino acids. Germline V CDR1 and CDR2: MNHEY, SMNVEV (reference sequence). The CDR3 reads CASALAGALYEQYF. The CDR3 region has the DNA TGTGCCAGCGCTTTAGCGGGGGCCCTCTACGAGCAGTACTTC.

This clone was recorded many times. This chain uses TRBV12-3 or TRBV12-4 with TRBJ1-6; D ambiguous. V was clipped by 3 bases and J by 1 base, with 7 bases between them. The CDR3 has 15 amino acids. The CDR3 loop reads CASSLRGSYNSPLHF. The CDR3 nucleotides are TGTGCCAGCAGTTTGAGAGGGTCCTATAATTCACCCCTCCACTTT.

Many counts were recorded for this clone. This sequence joins TRBV6-2 or TRBV6-3 and TRBJ2-7, with TRBD1 matching 12 bases. Germline V gene lookup returns CDR1 MNHEY and CDR2 SVGEGT. V shed 3 bases, J shed 6 bases, and the junction held 6 bases outside the gene matches. The CDR3 length is 15 residues. The CDR3 loop is CASSYAGQGAAEQYF. The CDR3 region has the DNA TGTGCCAGCAGTTATGCGGGACAGGGGGCGGCCGAGCAGTACTTC.

This clone was observed once. The chain combines TRBV5-4 with TRBJ2-2; 9 bases are a match to TRBD2. Germline V gene sequence: CDR1 SGHNT, CDR2 YYREEE (reference sequence). The CDR3 length is 17 residues. The J segment lost 0 bases and the V segment lost 0 bases, leaving 3 bases of the junction unmatched. CDR3 DNA sequence: TGTGCCAGCAGCTTGGTGGCTAGCGGGGCGAACACCGGGGAGCTGTTTTTT. This gives the protein CASSLVASGANTGELFF.

In the case of this clone: This may stem from a read error, because a much larger clone lies one nucleotide away. V gene TRBV2 combines with J gene TRBJ2-5, with 14 bases matching TRBD2. Germline V gene data show CDR1 as SNHLY and CDR2 as FYNNEI. CDR3 size: 16 residues. The CDR3 region is CASGGLAGVPQDTQYF. The DNA for the CDR3 is TGTGCCAGCGGGGGACTAGCGGGGGTCCCCCAAGATACCCAGTACTTC.